The next 2 T cell receptor beta chains were all read from a single sample in a study of blood T cell repertoires in COVID-19 (dated by TCRdb to 2020 to 2021). The library was produced with the immunoSEQ multiplex PCR assay. What TCRdb holds here is the immuneACCESS table cut down to in-frame rearrangements. Part of the clones is not present; checked against another copy, under half of the missing clones reflect an unresolved V gene, and the others are unexplained. The sample table holds tens of thousands of clones, of which under 90% were seen once. The leading ten clones occupy 10% to 15% of the sample. Sequencing used peripheral blood. The receptors come from a human donor in a cohort sampled during active COVID-19.

CDR3 coding DNA: TGTGCCAGCAGCGAGGGGAGGAGCTCCTACAATGAGCAGTTCTTC. Translated: CASSEGRSSYNEQFF. The J gene is TRBJ2-1, the V gene TRBV11-2; maybe TRBD2 (6 bases). The CDR3 is made up of 15 amino acids. Trimming left V 5 bases short and J 0 bases short, with 11 bases between. The germline gives CDR1 SGHAT, CDR2 FQNNGV.

This clone has just a few counts. The genes are TRBV18 and TRBJ2-7, with D tentatively TRBD1 (5 bases). CDR1 is KGHSH and CDR2 is LQKENI in the germline V gene. The CDR3 length is 14 residues. V was pared by 0 bases and J by 5 bases, with 11 bases between. The CDR3 sequence is CASSPPGQYDEQYF. CDR3 sequence (DNA): TGTGCCAGCTCACCACCTGGACAATATGACGAGCAGTACTTC.